These 13 T cell receptor beta chains were all obtained from the same sample, sequenced in a study of cytomegalovirus exposure and HLA in healthy donors. The study ran its PCR with 60 Vbeta and 13 Jbeta primers. TCRdb keeps only in-frame clones here, not all; method: immunoSEQ multiplex PCR. The sample has 150,000 to 200,000 clones; around 84% are singletons. The sequenced material came from PBMCs. These receptor sequences come from a man between 18 and 35 years old in good health and CMV-seronegative.

The chain carries TRBV28 and TRBJ1-4; D is possibly TRBD1 (5 bases). Looked up from germline, CDR1 is MDHEN and CDR2 is SYDVKM. The CDR3 spans 15 residues. Trimming removed 6 bases from V and 7 bases from J, with 18 bases in between. In DNA, the CDR3 is TGTGCCAGCAGAACTCAGGGTAGAGGTAGTGAAAAACTGTTTTTT. Its protein is CASRTQGRGSEKLFF.

The chain joins TRBV7-9 to TRBJ1-1; TRBD1 agrees at 8 bases. Germline lookup yields CDR1 SEHNR and CDR2 FQNEAQ (reference sequence). The trim removed 5 bases at V and 6 bases at J, leaving 11 bases unmatched. This CDR3 spans 15 amino acids. The CDR3 DNA reads TGTGCCAGCAGCCAGATCTCAGGGGGCCTGTCTGAAGCTTTCTTT. Translated, it gives CASSQISGGLSEAFF. The variable domain in full, completed from reference TRBV7-9 and TRBJ1-1, reads DTGVSQNPRHKITKRGQNVTFRCDPISEHNRLYWYRQTLGQGPEFLTYFQNEAQLEKSRLLSDRFSAERPKGSFSTLEIQRTEQGDSAMYLCASSQISGGLSEAFFGQGTRLTVV.

The chain joins TRBV11-1 to TRBJ2-7; 7 nucleotides agree with TRBD1. From germline, CDR1 is SGHAT and CDR2 FQDESV (reference sequence). With 7 bases clipped from V and 3 bases from J, the junction kept 9 bases outside the gene matches. CDR3 length: 14 residues. CDR3 amino acids: CASTTNRGRYEQYF. The CDR3 DNA follows: TGTGCCAGCACCACAAACAGGGGCCGCTACGAGCAGTACTTC.

The chain uses TRBV19 and TRBJ1-5; D remains ambiguous. The CDR3 totals 13 residues. The germline V and J ends were trimmed by 3 bases and 4 bases, with 7 bases remaining between them. Germline V lookup: CDR1 LNHDA, CDR2 SQIVND (reference sequence). CDR3 bases: TGTGCCAGTAGTATTGGCAAAAATCAGCCCCAGCATTTT. This sequence encodes CASSIGKNQPQHF.

With regard to this clone: One end of the junction fails to match germline, which may point to a read error. The chain recombines TRBV7-9 with TRBJ1-2, with 7 nucleotides matching TRBD1. There are 13 residues in the CDR3. CDR1 SEHNR and CDR2 FQNEAQ come from the germline V gene (reference sequence). The chain's CDR3 is CSSAGTANYGYTF. The DNA for the CDR3 is TGTTCCAGCGCCGGGACAGCTAACTATGGCTACACCTTC.

This rearrangement joins TRBV18 to TRBJ1-5; D remains ambiguous. Trimming took 3 bases from V and 11 from J, leaving 17 bases between them. The germline CDR1 and CDR2 sequences are KGHSH and LQKENI. This CDR3 comprises 14 residues. The CDR3 coding sequence is TGTGCCAGCTCACCGATAGACCCGCCCGGGGCCCAGCATTTT. Its protein is CASSPIDPPGAQHF.

The chain combines TRBV6-5 with TRBJ1-1; 9 positions agree with TRBD1. Germline CDR1 MNHEY, CDR2 SVGAGI. CDR3 size: 13 residues. With 6 bases clipped from V and 11 bases from J, the junction kept 10 bases outside the gene matches. The CDR3 DNA reads TGTGCCAGCAGCTCTCGACAGGGGGTGTGGGCTTTCTTT. It encodes CASSSRQGVWAFF.

The chain recombines TRBV6-1 with TRBJ2-2; no firm D call. This CDR3 has 13 residues. CDR1 MNHNS and CDR2 SASEGT come from the germline V gene. Between the trimmed V and J ends, which lost 2 bases and 5 bases, there was a span of 6 bases. CDR3 in DNA: TGTGCCAGCAGTGAACTTCCGACCGGGGAGCTGTTTTTT. Amino acids: CASSELPTGELFF.

CDR3 bases: TGCGCCAGCAGTCCAACGGGACTCCGCTACGAGCAGTACTTC. This translates into CASSPTGLRYEQYF. The V gene is TRBV5-1, the J gene TRBJ2-7, with a tentative D call TRBD2 (6 bases). The CDR3 loop spans 14 amino acids. Trimming removed 5 bases at V and 3 bases at J, with 15 bases between. Germline loops: CDR1 SGHRS, CDR2 YFSETQ.

A single count supports this clone. The rearrangement uses TRBV15 and TRBJ2-4; perhaps TRBD2 as D (5 bases). V lost 0 bases to trimming and J lost 8 bases, with 14 bases between them. The CDR3 runs to 15 residues. Germline V gene data show CDR1 as LNHNV and CDR2 as YYDKDF (reference sequence). DNA for the CDR3: TGTGCCACCAGCAGAGACGGGTCGGACTTTGACATTCAGTACTTC. Amino acid sequence: CATSRDGSDFDIQYF.

V gene TRBV7-9 combines with J gene TRBJ1-4; D possibly corresponds to TRBD1 (5 bases). The CDR3 loop spans 13 amino acids. Germline CDR1 and CDR2: SEHNR and FQNEAQ (reference sequence). The V and J ends lost 7 bases and 4 bases respectively, with 10 bases between them. The CDR3, as DNA: TGTGCCAGCACCCGAGGACATAATGAAAAACTGTTTTTT. This sequence encodes CASTRGHNEKLFF.

The rearrangement uses TRBV5-5 and TRBJ1-5; the match to TRBD1 covers 8 bases. The germline V gene has CDR1 SGHKS and CDR2 YYEKEE (reference sequence). J was trimmed by 11 bases and V by 5 bases; bases with no gene match: 12. The CDR3 is 14 amino acids. CDR3 region: CASSPGQGPSSQHF. CDR3 nucleotide sequence: TGTGCCAGCAGTCCCGGACAGGGACCTTCGTCCCAGCATTTT.

The V and J genes are TRBV27 and TRBJ2-7; 9 nucleotides align to TRBD1. The CDR3 sequence is 15 residues long. V lost 3 bases and J lost 5; bases outside the gene matches: 8. Germline CDR1 is MNHEY and CDR2 is SMNVEV (reference sequence). In DNA form, the CDR3 reads TGTGCCAGCAGTTTCGGGGGACAGGGAACCCACGAGCAGTACTTC. It is translated as CASSFGGQGTHEQYF.